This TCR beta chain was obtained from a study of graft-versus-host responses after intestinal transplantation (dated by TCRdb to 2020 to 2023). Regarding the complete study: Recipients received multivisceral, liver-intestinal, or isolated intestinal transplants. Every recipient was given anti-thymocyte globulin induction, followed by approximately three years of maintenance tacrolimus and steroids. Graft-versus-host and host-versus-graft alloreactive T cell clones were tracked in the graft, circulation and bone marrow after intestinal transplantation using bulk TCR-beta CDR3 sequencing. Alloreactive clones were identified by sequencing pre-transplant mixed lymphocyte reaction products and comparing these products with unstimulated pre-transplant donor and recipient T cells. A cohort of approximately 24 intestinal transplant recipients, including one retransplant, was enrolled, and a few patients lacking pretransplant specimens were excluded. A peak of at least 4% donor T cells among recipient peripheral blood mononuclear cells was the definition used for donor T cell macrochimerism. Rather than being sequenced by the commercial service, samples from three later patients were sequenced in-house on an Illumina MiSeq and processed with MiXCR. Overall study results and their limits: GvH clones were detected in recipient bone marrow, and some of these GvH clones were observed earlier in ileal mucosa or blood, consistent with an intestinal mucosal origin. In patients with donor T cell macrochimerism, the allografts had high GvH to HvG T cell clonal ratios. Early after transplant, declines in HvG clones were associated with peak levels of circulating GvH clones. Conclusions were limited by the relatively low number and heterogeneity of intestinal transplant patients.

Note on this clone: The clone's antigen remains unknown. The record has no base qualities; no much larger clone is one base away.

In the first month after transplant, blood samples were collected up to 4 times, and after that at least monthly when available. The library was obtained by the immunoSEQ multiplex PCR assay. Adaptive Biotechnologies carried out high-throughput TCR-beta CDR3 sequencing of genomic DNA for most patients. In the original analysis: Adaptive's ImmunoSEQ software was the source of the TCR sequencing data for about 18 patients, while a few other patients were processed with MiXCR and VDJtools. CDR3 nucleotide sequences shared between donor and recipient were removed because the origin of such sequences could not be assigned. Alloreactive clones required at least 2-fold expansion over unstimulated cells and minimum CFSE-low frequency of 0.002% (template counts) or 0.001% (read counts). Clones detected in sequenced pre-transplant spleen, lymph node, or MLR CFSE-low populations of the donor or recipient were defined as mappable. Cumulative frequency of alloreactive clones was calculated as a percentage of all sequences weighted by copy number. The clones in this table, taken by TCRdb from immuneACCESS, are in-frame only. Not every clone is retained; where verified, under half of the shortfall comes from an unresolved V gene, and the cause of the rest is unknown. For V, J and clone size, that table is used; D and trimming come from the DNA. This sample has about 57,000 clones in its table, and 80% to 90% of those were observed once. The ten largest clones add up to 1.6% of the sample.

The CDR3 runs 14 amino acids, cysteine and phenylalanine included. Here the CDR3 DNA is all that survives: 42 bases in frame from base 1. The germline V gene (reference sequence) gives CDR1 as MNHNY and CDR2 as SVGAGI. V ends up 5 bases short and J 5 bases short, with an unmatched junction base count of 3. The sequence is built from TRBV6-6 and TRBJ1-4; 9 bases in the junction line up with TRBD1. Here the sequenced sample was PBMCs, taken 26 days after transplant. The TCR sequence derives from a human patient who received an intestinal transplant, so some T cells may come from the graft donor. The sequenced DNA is TGTGCCAGCAGTCAACAGGGGGCGAATGAAAAACTGTTTTTT. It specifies CASSQQGANEKLFF.